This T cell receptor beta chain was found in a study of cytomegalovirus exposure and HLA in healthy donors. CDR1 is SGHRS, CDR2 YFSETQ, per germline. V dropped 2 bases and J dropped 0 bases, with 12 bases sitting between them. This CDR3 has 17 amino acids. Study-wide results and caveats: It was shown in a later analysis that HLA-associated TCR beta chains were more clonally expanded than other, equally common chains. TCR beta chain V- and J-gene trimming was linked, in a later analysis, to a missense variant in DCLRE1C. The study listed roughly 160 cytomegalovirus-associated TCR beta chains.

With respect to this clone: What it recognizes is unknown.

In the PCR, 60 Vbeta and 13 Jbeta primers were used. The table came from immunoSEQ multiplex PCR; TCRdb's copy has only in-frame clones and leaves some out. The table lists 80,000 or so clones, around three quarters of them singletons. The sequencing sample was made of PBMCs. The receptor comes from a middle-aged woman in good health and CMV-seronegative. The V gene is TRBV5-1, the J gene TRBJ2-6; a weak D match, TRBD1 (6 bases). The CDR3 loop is CASSFVTGLSGANVLTF. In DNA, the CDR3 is TGCGCCAGCAGCTTCGTGACAGGCCTCTCTGGGGCCAACGTCCTGACTTTC.